This T cell receptor (beta chain) emerged from a study of blood T cell repertoires in COVID-19. Only in-frame clones appear in the TCRdb table, and some are missing; sequencing was by immunoSEQ multiplex PCR. The sample comprises some 160,000 clones, approximately 91% of which are singletons, and about 4.9% rests with the top ten. Material: peripheral blood. The TCR originated in a man in his late teens or twenties with COVID-19, enrolled during active disease.

For the CDR3, the DNA is TGTGCCAGCAGCTTAGGCCAGGGAATTGTTTTCGCTGAAGCTTTCTTT. Protein sequence: CASSLGQGIVFAEAFF. This rearrangement joins TRBV11-2 to TRBJ1-1, with D tentatively TRBD1 (5 bases). V lost 1 base to trimming and J lost 6 bases, with 18 bases between them. In germline, CDR1 is SGHAT, CDR2 FQNNGV. The CDR3 sequence is 16 residues long.